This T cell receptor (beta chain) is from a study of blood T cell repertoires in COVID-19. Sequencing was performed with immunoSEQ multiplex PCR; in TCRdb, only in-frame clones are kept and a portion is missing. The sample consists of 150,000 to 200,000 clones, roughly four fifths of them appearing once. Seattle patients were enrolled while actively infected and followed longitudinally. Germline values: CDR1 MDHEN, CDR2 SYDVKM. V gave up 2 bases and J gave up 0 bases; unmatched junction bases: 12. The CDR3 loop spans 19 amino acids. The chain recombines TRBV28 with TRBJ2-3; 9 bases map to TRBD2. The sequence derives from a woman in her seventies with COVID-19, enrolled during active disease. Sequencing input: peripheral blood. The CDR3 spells CASSLGVAGGLPSTDTQYF. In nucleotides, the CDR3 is TGTGCCAGCAGTTTAGGGGTTGCGGGAGGGCTCCCTAGCACAGATACGCAGTATTTT.